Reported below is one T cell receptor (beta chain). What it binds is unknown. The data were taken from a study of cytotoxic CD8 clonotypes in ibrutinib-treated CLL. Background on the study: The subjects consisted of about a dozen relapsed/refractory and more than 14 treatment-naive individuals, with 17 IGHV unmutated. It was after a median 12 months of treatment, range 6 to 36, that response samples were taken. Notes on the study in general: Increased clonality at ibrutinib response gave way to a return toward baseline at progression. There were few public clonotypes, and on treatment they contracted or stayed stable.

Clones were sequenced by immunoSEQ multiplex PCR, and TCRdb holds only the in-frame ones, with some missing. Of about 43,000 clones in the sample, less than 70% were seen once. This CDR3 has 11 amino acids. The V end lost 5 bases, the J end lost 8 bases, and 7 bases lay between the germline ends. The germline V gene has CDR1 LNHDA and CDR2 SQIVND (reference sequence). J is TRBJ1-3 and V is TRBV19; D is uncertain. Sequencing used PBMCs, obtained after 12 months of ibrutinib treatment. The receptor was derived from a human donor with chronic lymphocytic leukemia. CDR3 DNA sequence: TGTGCCAGTAGTTGGTGGGACACCATATATTTT. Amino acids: CASSWWDTIYF.